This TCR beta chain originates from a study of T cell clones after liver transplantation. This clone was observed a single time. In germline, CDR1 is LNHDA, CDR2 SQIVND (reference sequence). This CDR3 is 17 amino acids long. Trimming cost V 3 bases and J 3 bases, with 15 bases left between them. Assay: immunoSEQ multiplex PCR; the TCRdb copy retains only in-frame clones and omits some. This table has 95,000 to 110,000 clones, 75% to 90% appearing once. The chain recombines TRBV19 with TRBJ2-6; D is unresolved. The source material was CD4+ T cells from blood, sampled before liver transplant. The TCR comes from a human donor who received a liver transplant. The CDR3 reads CASSILQIRLGANVLTF. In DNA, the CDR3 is TGTGCCAGTAGTATCCTTCAAATCCGACTTGGGGCCAACGTCCTGACTTTC.